This T cell receptor (beta chain) was sequenced for a study of cytomegalovirus exposure and HLA in healthy donors. Whole-study results and caveats: Confirmation was obtained in vitro that a few CMV-associated chains are specific for CMV antigens.

V lost 4 bases, J lost 3 bases, and 14 bases lay in between. This CDR3 comprises 14 residues. The germline gives CDR1 SGHKS, CDR2 YYEKEE (reference sequence). The study ran its PCR with 60 Vbeta and 13 Jbeta primers. TCRdb's copy holds only in-frame clones and misses some; the assay was immunoSEQ multiplex PCR. The table includes about 140,000 clones, almost 85% detected once. With regard to this clone: Its antigen is not known.

V is TRBV5-5 and J is TRBJ2-7; tentatively, D is TRBD1 (5 bases). The source of this sequence is a woman aged 60-75 years in good health and CMV-seropositive. The sequencing input was PBMCs. Here the CDR3 DNA reads TGTGCCAGCAGCGGATCCCAGGGTCGCTACGAGCAGTACTTC. Its translation is CASSGSQGRYEQYF. Full variable domain (remainder filled in from reference TRBV5-5 and TRBJ2-7): DAGVTQSPTHLIKTRGQQVTLRCSPISGHKSVSWYQQVLGQGPQFIFQYYEKEERGRGNFPDRFSARQFPNYSSELNVNALLLGDSALYLCASSGSQGRYEQYFGPGTRLTVT.